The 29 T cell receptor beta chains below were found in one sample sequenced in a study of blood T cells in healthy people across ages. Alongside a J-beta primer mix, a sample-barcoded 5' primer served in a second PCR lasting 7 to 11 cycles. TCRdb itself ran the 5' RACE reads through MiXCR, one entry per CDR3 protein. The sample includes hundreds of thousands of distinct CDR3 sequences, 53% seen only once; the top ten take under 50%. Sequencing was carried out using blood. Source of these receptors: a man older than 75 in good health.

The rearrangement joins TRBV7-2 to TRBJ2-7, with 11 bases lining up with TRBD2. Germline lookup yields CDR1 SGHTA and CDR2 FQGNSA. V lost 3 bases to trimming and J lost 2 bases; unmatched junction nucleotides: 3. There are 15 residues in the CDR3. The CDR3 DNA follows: TGTACCAGCAGCTTTATGACTAGCGGGACCTACGAGCAGTACTTC. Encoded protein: CTSSFMTSGTYEQYF.

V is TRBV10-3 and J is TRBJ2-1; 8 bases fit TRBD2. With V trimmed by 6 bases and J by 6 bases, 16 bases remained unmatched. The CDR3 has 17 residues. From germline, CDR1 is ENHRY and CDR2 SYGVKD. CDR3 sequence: CAIRDPGDAGGRNEQFF. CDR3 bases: TGTGCCATCAGGGATCCCGGGGATGCGGGAGGTCGCAATGAGCAGTTCTTC.

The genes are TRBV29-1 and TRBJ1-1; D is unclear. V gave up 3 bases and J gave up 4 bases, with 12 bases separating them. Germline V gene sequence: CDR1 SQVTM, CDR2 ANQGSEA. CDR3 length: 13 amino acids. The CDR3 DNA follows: TGCAGCGTTGACTTGGATCCGGCCACTGAAGCTTTCTTT. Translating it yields CSVDLDPATEAFF.

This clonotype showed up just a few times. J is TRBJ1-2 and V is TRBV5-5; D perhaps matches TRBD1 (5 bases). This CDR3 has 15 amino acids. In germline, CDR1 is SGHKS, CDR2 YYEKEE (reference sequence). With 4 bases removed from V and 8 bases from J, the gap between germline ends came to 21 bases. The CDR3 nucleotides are TGTGCCAGCAGCCCGCCCCGAGGGGCGAGTTTAGGCTACACCTTC. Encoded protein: CASSPPRGASLGYTF. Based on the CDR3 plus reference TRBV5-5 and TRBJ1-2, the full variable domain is DAGVTQSPTHLIKTRGQQVTLRCSPISGHKSVSWYQQVLGQGPQFIFQYYEKEERGRGNFPDRFSARQFPNYSSELNVNALLLGDSALYLCASSPPRGASLGYTFGSGTRLTVV.

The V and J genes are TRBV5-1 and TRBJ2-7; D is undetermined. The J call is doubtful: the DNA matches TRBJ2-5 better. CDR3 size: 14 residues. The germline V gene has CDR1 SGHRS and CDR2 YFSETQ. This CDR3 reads CASSTMGSQETQYF. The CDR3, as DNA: TGCGCCAGCAGCACCATGGGCAGTCAAGAGACCCAGTACTTC.

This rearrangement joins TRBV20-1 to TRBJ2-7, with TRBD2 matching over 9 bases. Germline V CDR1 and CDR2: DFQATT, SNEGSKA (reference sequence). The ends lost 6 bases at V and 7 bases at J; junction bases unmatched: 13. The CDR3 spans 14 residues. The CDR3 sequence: CSAPLSGRKWEQYF. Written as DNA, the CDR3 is TGCAGTGCCCCTCTAAGCGGGAGGAAGTGGGAGCAGTACTTC.

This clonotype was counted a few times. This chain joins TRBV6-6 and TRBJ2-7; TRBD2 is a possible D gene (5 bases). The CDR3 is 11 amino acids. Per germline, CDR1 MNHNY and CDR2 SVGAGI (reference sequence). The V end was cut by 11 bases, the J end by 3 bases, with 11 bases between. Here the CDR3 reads CAHGIGYEQYF. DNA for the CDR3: TGTGCCCACGGGATTGGCTACGAGCAGTACTTC.

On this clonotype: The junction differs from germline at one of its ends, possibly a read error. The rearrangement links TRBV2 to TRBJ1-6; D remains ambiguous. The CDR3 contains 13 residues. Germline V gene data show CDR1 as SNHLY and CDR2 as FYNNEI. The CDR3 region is CASSPAGNSLLHF. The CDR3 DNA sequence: TGTGCCAGCAGTCCCGCAGGAAATTCACTCCTCCACTTT. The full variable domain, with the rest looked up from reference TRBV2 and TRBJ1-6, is EPEVTQTPSHQVTQMGQEVILRCVPISNHLYFYWYRQILGQKVEFLVSFYNNEISEKSEIFDDQFSVERPDGSNFTLKIRSTKLEDSAMYFCASSPAGNSLLHFGNGTRLTVT.

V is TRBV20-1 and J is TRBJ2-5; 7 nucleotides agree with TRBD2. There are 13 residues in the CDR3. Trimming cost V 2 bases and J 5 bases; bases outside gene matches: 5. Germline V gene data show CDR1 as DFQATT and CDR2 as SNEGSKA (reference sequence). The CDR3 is CSARNQGGETQYF. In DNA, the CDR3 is TGCAGTGCTAGAAACCAGGGAGGGGAGACCCAGTACTTC.

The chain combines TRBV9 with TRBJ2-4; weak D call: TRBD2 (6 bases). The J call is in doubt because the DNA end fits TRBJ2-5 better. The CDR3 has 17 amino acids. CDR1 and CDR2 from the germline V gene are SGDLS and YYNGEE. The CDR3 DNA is TGTGCCAGCAGCCACACCCGGGGGAGTGTATCGCAGGAGACCCAGTACTTC. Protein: CASSHTRGSVSQETQYF.

CDR3 nucleotides: TGTGCCAGCAGCTGGAACAGGGGTATGTACGAGCAGTACTTC. Residues: CASSWNRGMYEQYF. The chain recombines TRBV11-2 with TRBJ2-7; 7 nucleotides line up with TRBD1. The V gene end was trimmed by 4 bases and the J gene end by 4 bases; junction bases not matched to a gene: 7. CDR3 length: 14 amino acids. Germline-derived CDR1 and CDR2 are SGHAT and FQNNGV.

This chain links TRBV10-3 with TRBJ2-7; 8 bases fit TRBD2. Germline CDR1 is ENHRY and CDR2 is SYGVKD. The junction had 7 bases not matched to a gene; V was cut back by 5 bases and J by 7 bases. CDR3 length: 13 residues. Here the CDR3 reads CAISPGGGNEQYF. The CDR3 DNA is TGTGCCATCAGTCCGGGGGGGGGCAATGAGCAGTACTTC.

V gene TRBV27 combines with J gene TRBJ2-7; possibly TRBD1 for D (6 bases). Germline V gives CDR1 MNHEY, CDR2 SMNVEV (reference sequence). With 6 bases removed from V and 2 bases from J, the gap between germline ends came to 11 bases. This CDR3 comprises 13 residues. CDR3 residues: CASRKTGPYEQYF. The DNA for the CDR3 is TGTGCCAGCAGGAAAACAGGGCCCTACGAGCAGTACTTC.

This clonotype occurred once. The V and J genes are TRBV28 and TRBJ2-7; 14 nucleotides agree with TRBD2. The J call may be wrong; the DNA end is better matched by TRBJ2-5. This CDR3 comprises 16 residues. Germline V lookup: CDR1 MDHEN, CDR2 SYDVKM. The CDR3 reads CASSLGTSGSYGTQYF. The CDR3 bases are TGTGCCAGCAGTCTCGGGACTAGCGGGAGTTACGGGACCCAGTACTTC.

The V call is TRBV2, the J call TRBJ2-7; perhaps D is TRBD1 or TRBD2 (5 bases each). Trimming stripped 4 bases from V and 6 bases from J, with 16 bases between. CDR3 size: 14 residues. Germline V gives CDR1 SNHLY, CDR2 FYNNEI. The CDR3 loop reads CASSGAGTVGEQYF. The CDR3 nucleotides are TGTGCCAGCAGTGGGGCCGGGACCGTGGGCGAGCAGTACTTC. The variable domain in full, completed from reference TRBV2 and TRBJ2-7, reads EPEVTQTPSHQVTQMGQEVILRCVPISNHLYFYWYRQILGQKVEFLVSFYNNEISEKSEIFDDQFSVERPDGSNFTLKIRSTKLEDSAMYFCASSGAGTVGEQYFGPGTRLTVT.

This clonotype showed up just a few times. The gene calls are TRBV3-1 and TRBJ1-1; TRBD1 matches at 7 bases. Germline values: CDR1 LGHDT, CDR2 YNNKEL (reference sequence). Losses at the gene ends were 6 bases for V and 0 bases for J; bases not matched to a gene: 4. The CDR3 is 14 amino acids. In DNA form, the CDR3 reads TGTGCCAGCAGTCAACAGGGGATGAACACTGAAGCTTTCTTT. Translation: CASSQQGMNTEAFF.

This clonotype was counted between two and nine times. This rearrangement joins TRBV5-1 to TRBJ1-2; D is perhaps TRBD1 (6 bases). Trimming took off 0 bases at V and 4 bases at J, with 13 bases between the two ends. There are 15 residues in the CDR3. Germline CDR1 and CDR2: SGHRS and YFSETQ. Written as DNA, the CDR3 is TGCGCCAGCAGCTTGGATGACAGGTCCCCCTATGGCTACACCTTC. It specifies CASSLDDRSPYGYTF.

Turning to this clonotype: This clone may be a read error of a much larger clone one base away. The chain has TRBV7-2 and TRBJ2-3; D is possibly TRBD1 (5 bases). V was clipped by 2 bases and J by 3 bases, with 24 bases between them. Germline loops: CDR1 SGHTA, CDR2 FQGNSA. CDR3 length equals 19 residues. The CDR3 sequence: CASSLKVGPFGCGTDTQYF. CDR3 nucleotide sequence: TGTGCCAGCAGCTTAAAAGTGGGGCCCTTCGGGTGTGGGACAGATACGCAGTATTTT.

CDR3 sequence: CASGAGTGKKGGEKLFF. The CDR3 DNA reads as TGTGCCAGCGGGGCCGGGACAGGGAAAAAAGGGGGAGAAAAACTGTTTTTT. The chain uses TRBV6-6 and TRBJ1-4; 9 positions match TRBD1. Per the germline V gene, CDR1 is MNHNY and CDR2 is SVGAGI (reference sequence). V lost 8 bases to trimming and J lost 8 bases; unmatched junction nucleotides: 18. CDR3 size: 17 residues.

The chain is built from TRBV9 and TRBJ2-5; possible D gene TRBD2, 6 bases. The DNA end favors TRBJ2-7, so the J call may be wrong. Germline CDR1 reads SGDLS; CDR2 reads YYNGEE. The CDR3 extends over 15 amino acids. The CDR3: CASSPHGAGLYEQYF. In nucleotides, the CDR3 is TGTGCCAGCAGCCCCCATGGGGCGGGACTCTACGAGCAGTACTTC.

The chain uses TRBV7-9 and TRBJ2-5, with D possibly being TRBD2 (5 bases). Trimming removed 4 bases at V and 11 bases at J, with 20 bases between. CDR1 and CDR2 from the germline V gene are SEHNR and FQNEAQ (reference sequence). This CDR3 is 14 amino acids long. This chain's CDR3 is CASSSPGLPVEQYF. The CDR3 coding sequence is TGTGCCAGCAGCTCCCCTGGACTGCCCGTTGAGCAGTACTTC.

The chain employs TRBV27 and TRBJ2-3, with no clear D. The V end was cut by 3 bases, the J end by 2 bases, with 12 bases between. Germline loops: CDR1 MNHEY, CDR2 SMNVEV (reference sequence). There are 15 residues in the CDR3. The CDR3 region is CASSFQLKPTDTQYF. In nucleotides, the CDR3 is TGTGCCAGCAGTTTCCAGCTCAAACCCACAGATACGCAGTATTTT.

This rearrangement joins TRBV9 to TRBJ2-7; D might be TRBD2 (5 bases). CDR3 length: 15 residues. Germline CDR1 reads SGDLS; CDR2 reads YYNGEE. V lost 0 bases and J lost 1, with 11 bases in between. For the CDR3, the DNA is TGTGCCAGCAGCGTAGGATGGGGAGATTCCTACGAGCAGTACTTC. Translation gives CASSVGWGDSYEQYF.

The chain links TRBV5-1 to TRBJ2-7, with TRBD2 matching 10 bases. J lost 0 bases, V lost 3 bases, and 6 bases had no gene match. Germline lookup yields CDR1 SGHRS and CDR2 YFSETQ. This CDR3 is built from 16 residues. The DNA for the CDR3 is TGCGCCAGCAGCTCTAGCGGGAGAGGGAGCTCCTACGAGCAGTACTTC. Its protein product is CASSSSGRGSSYEQYF.

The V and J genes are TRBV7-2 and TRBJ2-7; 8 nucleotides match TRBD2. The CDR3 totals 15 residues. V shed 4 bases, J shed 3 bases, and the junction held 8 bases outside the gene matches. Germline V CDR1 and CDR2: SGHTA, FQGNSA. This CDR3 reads CASSSLSGGFYEQYF. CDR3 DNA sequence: TGTGCCAGCAGCTCCCTAAGCGGGGGATTCTACGAGCAGTACTTC.

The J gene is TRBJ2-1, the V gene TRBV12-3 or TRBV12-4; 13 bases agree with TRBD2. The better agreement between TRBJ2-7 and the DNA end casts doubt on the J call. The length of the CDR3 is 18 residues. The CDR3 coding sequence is TGTGCCAGTGCACCGGGACTAGCGGGAAGGGGGGTCTACAATGAGCAGTACTTC. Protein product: CASAPGLAGRGVYNEQYF.

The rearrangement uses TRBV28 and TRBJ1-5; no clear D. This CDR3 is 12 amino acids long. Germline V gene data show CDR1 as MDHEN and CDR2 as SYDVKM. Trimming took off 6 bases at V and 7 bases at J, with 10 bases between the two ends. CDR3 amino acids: CASRPGKQPQHF. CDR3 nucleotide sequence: TGTGCCAGCAGGCCGGGAAAACAGCCCCAGCATTTT. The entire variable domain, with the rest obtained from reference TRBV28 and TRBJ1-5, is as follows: DVKVTQSSRYLVKRTGEKVFLECVQDMDHENMFWYRQDPGLGLRLIYFSYDVKMKEKGDIPEGYSVSREKKERFSLILESASTNQTSMYLCASRPGKQPQHFGDGTRLSIL.

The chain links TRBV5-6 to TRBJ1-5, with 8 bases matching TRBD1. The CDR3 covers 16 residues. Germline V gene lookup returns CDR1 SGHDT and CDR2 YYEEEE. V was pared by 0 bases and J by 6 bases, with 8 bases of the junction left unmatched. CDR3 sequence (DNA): TGTGCCAGCAGCTTGGGTCGGCAGGGGGCGGGTCAGCCCCAGCATTTT. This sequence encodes CASSLGRQGAGQPQHF.

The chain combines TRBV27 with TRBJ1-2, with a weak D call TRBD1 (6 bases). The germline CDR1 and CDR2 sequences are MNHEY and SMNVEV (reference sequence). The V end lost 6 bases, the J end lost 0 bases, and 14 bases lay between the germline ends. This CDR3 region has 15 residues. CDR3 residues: CASRAGDLANYGYTF. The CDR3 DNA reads TGTGCCAGCAGGGCAGGGGACCTTGCTAACTATGGCTACACCTTC.